These 17 T cell receptor beta chains came from one sample sequenced in a study of shared clonotypes between healthy human individuals (dated by TCRdb to about 2020). Library method: the immunoSEQ multiplex PCR assay. In its TCRdb copy, this immuneACCESS table keeps in-frame sequences only and misses some clones. Where compared with another copy, unresolved V genes explain less than half of these, and the others have no known cause. The sample table shows roughly 700,000 clones, and about 74% are seen once. Approximately 1.7% of the sample is taken by the ten largest. The sequencing sample was made of memory CD4+ T cells sorted from blood. The meaning of the sample's cell subset or site label: CD45RA-negative fraction. These receptors were taken from a woman aged 25 to 45 in good health.

The chain carries TRBV19 and TRBJ2-3, with 7 bases identical to TRBD2. This CDR3 is 15 amino acids long. V trimming: 3 bases; J trimming: 3 bases; junction bases outside the gene matches: 6. CDR1 is LNHDA and CDR2 is SQIVND in the germline V gene (reference sequence). CDR3 bases: TGTGCCAGTAGTATGCCTAGCGGCCCTACAGATACGCAGTATTTT. Translating it yields CASSMPSGPTDTQYF.

The chain combines TRBV5-1 with TRBJ1-4, with 9 nucleotides matching TRBD1. The CDR3 contains 13 residues. V trimming: 6 bases; J trimming: 8 bases; junction bases outside the gene matches: 5. Germline V gene sequence: CDR1 SGHRS, CDR2 YFSETQ. The CDR3 nucleotides are TGCGCCAGCAAACAGGGGGCTAGAGAAAAACTGTTTTTT. Protein: CASKQGAREKLFF.

This chain joins TRBV20-1 and TRBJ1-1; TRBD1 aligns across 8 bases. The CDR3 is 11 amino acids. CDR1 is DFQATT and CDR2 is SNEGSKA in the germline V gene (reference sequence). V trimming: 6 bases; J trimming: 14 bases; junction bases outside the gene matches: 11. The CDR3 DNA is TGCAGTGCAACTCGACAGGGGTGGAACTTCTTT. Amino acid sequence: CSATRQGWNFF.

This clone was seen only once. The V and J genes are TRBV19 and TRBJ2-1, with D perhaps TRBD2 (6 bases). The CDR3 consists of 15 residues. CDR1 is LNHDA and CDR2 is SQIVND in the germline V gene (reference sequence). Trimming took 7 bases from V and 3 from J, leaving 16 bases between them. The CDR3 sequence: CASNPPGSVYNEQFF. In DNA form, the CDR3 reads TGTGCCAGTAATCCCCCCGGGAGTGTCTACAATGAGCAGTTCTTC.

The J gene is TRBJ2-7, the V gene TRBV11-2; D possibly matches TRBD1 or TRBD2 (5 bases each). Looked up from germline, CDR1 is SGHAT and CDR2 is FQNNGV. The CDR3 is made up of 14 amino acids. V was shortened by 5 bases and J by 2 bases, with 13 bases between the two germline ends. The DNA for the CDR3 is TGTGCCAGCAGCACCCGAGAGGGGCCCTACGAGCAGTACTTC. Its translation: CASSTREGPYEQYF.

The chain employs TRBV14 and TRBJ1-1; no clear D gene. V was shortened by 0 bases and J by 4 bases, with 6 bases between the two germline ends. In germline, CDR1 is SGHDN, CDR2 FVKESK. This CDR3 contains 13 residues. CDR3 amino acids: CASSQDVVTEAFF. The CDR3 region has the DNA TGTGCCAGCAGCCAAGATGTGGTCACTGAAGCTTTCTTT.

This sequence joins TRBV7-8 and TRBJ2-3, with 7 bases aligning to TRBD1. This CDR3 has 17 amino acids. CDR1 and CDR2 from the germline V gene are SGHVS and FQNEAQ. The trim removed 0 bases at V and 4 bases at J, leaving 10 bases unmatched. The CDR3 protein is CASSLASSGTAADTQYF. The CDR3 region has the DNA TGTGCCAGCAGCTTAGCCTCATCCGGGACAGCCGCAGATACGCAGTATTTT. Based on the CDR3 plus reference TRBV7-8 and TRBJ2-3, the full variable domain is GAGVSQSPRYKVAKRGQDVALRCDPISGHVSLFWYQQALGQGPEFLTYFQNEAQLDKSGLPSDRFFAERPEGSVSTLKIQRTQQEDSAVYLCASSLASSGTAADTQYFGPGTRLTVL.

Here the CDR3 DNA reads TGTGCCAGTAGTCTTTACAGGGGCAGGACCTACAATGAGCAGTTCTTC. Its protein product is CASSLYRGRTYNEQFF. The chain links TRBV19 to TRBJ2-1; 7 nucleotides match TRBD1. This CDR3 is 16 amino acids long. Per the germline V gene, CDR1 is LNHDA and CDR2 is SQIVND (reference sequence). The trim removed 5 bases at V and 2 bases at J, leaving 9 bases unmatched.

The genes are TRBV27 and TRBJ1-2; TRBD1 agrees at 8 bases. This CDR3 is 15 amino acids long. Germline CDR1 MNHEY, CDR2 SMNVEV (reference sequence). Unmatched junction bases numbered 5, after V lost 1 base and J lost 4 bases. The CDR3 DNA follows: TGTGCCAGCAGTTTATTTTCAGGGGGCGCCTATGGCTACACCTTC. Protein product: CASSLFSGGAYGYTF.

DNA of the CDR3: TGTGCCAGCAGCTTGCCCGAGGGGCTCTACAATGAGCAGTTCTTC. It translates to CASSLPEGLYNEQFF. The chain carries TRBV5-4 and TRBJ2-1, with D perhaps TRBD1 or TRBD2 (5 bases each). Between the trimmed V and J ends, which lost 1 base and 3 bases, there was a span of 11 bases. Germline V gene lookup returns CDR1 SGHNT and CDR2 YYREEE (reference sequence). The CDR3 is 15 amino acids.

This clone has just one count. The chain employs TRBV28 and TRBJ2-7, with 8 bases lining up with TRBD1. The CDR3 contains 15 residues. V was clipped by 1 base and J by 1 base; unmatched bases: 3. Germline V lookup: CDR1 MDHEN, CDR2 SYDVKM. The CDR3 nucleotides are TGTGCCAGCAGTTTATCCGGGACAGGATCCTACGAGCAGTACTTC. It encodes CASSLSGTGSYEQYF. Full variable domain (rest looked up from reference TRBV28 and TRBJ2-7): DVKVTQSSRYLVKRTGEKVFLECVQDMDHENMFWYRQDPGLGLRLIYFSYDVKMKEKGDIPEGYSVSREKKERFSLILESASTNQTSMYLCASSLSGTGSYEQYFGPGTRLTVT.

Concerning this clone itself: In the same sample, other DNA sequences code for this CDR3. The chain has TRBV7-2 and TRBJ2-3; D is unresolved. The germline gives CDR1 SGHTA, CDR2 FQGNSA. This CDR3 is built from 15 residues. V lost 1 base, J lost 0 bases, and 8 bases lay in between. In DNA form, the CDR3 reads TGTGCCAGCAGCTTAGAGGCGTCGAGCACAGATACGCAGTATTTT. Translated, it gives CASSLEASSTDTQYF.

This clone occurred many times. The chain employs TRBV7-9 and TRBJ2-7; D call uncertain. The CDR3 consists of 14 residues. Between the trimmed V and J ends, which lost 3 bases and 1 base, there was a span of 10 bases. The germline V gene encodes CDR1 SEHNR and CDR2 FQNEAQ (reference sequence). The CDR3 region is CASSLGRVSYEQYF. The CDR3 DNA sequence: TGTGCCAGCAGCTTGGGTCGGGTTTCCTACGAGCAGTACTTC.

Comments on this clone: The same CDR3 arises from other DNA sequences in this sample as well. The chain is built from TRBV7-6 and TRBJ2-5; D is undetermined. Germline CDR1 is SGHVS and CDR2 is FNYEAQ. This CDR3 comprises 12 residues. V lost 0 bases, J lost 5 bases, and 4 bases lay in between. CDR3 region: CASSLALETQYF. CDR3 bases: TGTGCCAGCAGCTTAGCCCTCGAGACCCAGTACTTC.

This chain uses TRBV27 with TRBJ2-5, with TRBD2 matching over 16 bases. The CDR3 consists of 17 residues. Germline V gene data show CDR1 as MNHEY and CDR2 as SMNVEV (reference sequence). V lost 8 bases, J lost 5 bases, and 11 bases stayed unmatched. CDR3 DNA sequence: TGTGCCAGCGGGCCCGCTAAGGGACTAGCGGGAGGGGAGACCCAGTACTTC. This translates into CASGPAKGLAGGETQYF.

The chain is built from TRBV27 and TRBJ1-5, with D possibly being TRBD1 (6 bases). CDR3 length: 15 residues. CDR1 and CDR2 from the germline V gene are MNHEY and SMNVEV (reference sequence). Trimming took off 5 bases at V and 2 bases at J, with 13 bases between the two ends. CDR3 in DNA: TGTGCCAGCAGTCACAGGGTTCATGGCAATCAGCCCCAGCATTTT. Protein sequence: CASSHRVHGNQPQHF.

This rearrangement joins TRBV28 to TRBJ2-6, with 10 bases aligning to TRBD1. The CDR3 is made up of 19 amino acids. Germline V CDR1 and CDR2: MDHEN, SYDVKM. Losses at the gene ends were 5 bases for V and 3 bases for J; bases not matched to a gene: 13. CDR3 protein: CASSLSLGQGRHGANVLTF. The CDR3 bases are TGTGCCAGCAGTCTCTCCCTGGGACAGGGGAGGCATGGGGCCAACGTCCTGACTTTC.